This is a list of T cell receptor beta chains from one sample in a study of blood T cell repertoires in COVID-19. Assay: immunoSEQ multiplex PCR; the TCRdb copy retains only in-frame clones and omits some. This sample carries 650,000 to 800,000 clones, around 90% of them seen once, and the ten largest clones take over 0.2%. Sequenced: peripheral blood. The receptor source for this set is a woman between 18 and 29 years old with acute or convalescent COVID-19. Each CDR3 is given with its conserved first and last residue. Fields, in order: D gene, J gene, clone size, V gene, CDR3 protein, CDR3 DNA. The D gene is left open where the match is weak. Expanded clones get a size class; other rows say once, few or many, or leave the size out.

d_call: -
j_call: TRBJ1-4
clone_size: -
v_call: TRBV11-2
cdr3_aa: CASSLNREKLFF
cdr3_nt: TGTGCCAGCAGCTTAAACAGAGAAAAACTGTTTTTT

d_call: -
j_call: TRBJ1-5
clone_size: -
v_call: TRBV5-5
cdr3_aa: CASSLEWGDQPQHF
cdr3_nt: TGTGCCAGCAGCTTGGAATGGGGGGATCAGCCCCAGCATTTT

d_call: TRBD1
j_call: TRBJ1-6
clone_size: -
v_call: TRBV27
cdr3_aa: CASSRRGLDSPLHF
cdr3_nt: TGTGCCAGCAGTCGGAGGGGGCTGGATTCACCCCTCCACTTT

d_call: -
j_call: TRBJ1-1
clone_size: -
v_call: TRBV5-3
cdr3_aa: CARSNRVFEGYTEAFF
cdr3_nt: TGTGCCAGAAGCAACAGGGTGTTCGAGGGTTACACTGAAGCTTTCTTT

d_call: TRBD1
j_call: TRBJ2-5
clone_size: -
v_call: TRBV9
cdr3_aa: CASSVSGTGGAGTQYF
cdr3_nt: TGTGCCAGCAGCGTATCCGGGACAGGGGGCGCAGGGACCCAGTACTTC

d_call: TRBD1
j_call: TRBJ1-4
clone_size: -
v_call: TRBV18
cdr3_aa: CASSPGQGSEKLFF
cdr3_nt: TGTGCCAGCTCACCGGGACAGGGTTCGGAAAAACTGTTTTTT

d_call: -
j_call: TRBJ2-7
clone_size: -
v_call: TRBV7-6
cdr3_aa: CASSLDAVSYEQYF
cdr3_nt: TGTGCCAGCAGCTTAGACGCAGTTTCCTACGAGCAGTACTTC

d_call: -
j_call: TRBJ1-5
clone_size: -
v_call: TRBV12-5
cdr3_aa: CASGLEAPRPQHF
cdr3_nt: TGTGCTAGTGGTTTGGAAGCGCCGAGGCCCCAGCATTTT

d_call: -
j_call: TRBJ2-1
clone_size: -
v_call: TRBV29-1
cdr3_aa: CSVSRGNEQFF
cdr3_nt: TGCAGCGTTTCTCGGGGCAATGAGCAGTTCTTC

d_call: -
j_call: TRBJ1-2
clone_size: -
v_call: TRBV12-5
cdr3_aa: CASGLIATGEGGYTF
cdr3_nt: TGTGCTAGTGGTTTGATCGCGACCGGGGAGGGTGGCTACACCTTC

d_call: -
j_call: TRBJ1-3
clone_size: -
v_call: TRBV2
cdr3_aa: CARRYAPGLRGNTIYF
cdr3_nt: TGTGCCAGACGGTATGCGCCGGGTCTAAGAGGAAACACCATATATTTT

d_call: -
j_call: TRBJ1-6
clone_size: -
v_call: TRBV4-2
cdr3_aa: CASSQARGDYNSPLHF
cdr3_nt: TGTGCCAGCAGCCAAGCTAGGGGCGACTATAATTCACCCCTCCACTTT

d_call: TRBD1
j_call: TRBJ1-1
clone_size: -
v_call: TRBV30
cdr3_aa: CAQLYGTGGRTEAFF
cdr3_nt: TGTGCCCAGTTATACGGGACAGGGGGCAGGACTGAAGCTTTCTTT

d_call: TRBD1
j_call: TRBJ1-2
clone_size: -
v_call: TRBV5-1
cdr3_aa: CASSLTRTGSYGYTF
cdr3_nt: TGCGCCAGCAGCTTGACCCGGACAGGTAGCTATGGCTACACCTTC

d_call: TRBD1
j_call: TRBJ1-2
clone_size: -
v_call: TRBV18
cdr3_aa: CASSPGQGGSYGYTF
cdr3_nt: TGTGCCAGCTCACCGGGACAGGGGGGAAGCTATGGCTACACCTTC

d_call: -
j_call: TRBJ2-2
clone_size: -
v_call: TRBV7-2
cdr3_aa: CASSPTRTNTGELFF
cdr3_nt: TGTGCCAGCAGCCCCACTAGAACGAACACCGGGGAGCTGTTTTTT

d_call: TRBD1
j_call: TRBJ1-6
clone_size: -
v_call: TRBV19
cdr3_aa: CASSPVTGAAPLHF
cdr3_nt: TGTGCCAGTAGCCCTGTGACAGGGGCGGCACCCCTCCACTTT

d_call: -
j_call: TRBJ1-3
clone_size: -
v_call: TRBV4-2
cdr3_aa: CASSGRGGLLSGNTIYF
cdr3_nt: TGTGCCAGCTCCGGCCGTGGAGGTCTTCTCTCTGGAAACACCATATATTTT

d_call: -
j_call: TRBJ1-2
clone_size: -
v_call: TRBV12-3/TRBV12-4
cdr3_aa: CASSLGQSYGYTF
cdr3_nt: TGTGCCAGCAGTTTGGGGCAGAGCTATGGCTACACCTTC

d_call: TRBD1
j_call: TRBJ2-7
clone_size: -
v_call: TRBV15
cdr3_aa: CATGQGTAEQYF
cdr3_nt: TGTGCCACCGGACAGGGTACCGCCGAGCAGTACTTC

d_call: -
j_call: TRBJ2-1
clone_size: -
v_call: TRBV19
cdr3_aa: CATSLPTGPSYNEQFF
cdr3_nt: TGTGCCACCTCCCTCCCCACAGGGCCCTCCTACAATGAGCAGTTCTTC

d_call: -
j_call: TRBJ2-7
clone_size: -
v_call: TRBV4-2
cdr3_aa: CASSQEGADYEQYF
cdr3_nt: TGTGCCAGCAGCCAAGAAGGGGCAGACTACGAGCAGTACTTC

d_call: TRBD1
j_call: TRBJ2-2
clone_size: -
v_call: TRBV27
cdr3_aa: CASTDTGGRTGELFF
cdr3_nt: TGTGCCAGCACTGATACAGGGGGCAGGACCGGGGAGCTGTTTTTT

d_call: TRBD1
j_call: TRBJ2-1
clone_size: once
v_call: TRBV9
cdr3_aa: CASSPQGAEQFF
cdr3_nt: TGTGCCAGCAGCCCCCAGGGGGCTGAGCAGTTCTTC

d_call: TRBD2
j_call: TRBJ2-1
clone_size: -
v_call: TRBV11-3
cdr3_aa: CASSLATRGGGFDEQFF
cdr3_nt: TGTGCCAGCAGCTTAGCCACCCGGGGGGGCGGGTTTGATGAGCAGTTCTTC

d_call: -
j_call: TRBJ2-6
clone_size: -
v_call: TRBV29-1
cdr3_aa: CSVETVTGANVLTF
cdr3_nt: TGCAGCGTTGAGACAGTTACTGGGGCCAACGTCCTGACTTTC

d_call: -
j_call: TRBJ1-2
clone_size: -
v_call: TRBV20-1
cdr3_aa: CSAEQSYGYTF
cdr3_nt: TGCAGTGCTGAACAGTCCTATGGCTACACCTTC

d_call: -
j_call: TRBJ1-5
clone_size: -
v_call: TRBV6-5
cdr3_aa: CASGTGRDNQPQHF
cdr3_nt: TGTGCCAGCGGTACAGGAAGGGACAATCAGCCCCAGCATTTT

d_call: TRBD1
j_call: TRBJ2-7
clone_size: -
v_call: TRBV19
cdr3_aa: CASSIRTGYEQYF
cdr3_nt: TGTGCCAGTAGTATCAGGACAGGGTACGAGCAGTACTTC

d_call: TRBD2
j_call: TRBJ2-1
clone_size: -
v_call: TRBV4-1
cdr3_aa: CASSHGSGGKNPQDHEQFF
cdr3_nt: TGCGCCAGCAGCCATGGTAGCGGGGGGAAGAACCCCCAAGACCATGAGCAGTTCTTC

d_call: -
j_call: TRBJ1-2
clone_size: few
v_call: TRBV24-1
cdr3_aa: CATSDTGRYVFYGYTF
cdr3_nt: TGTGCCACCAGTGACACCGGCAGGTATGTATTCTATGGCTACACCTTC

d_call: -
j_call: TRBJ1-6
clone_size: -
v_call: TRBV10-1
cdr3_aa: CATGCWTFGGNSPLHF
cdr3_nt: TGCGCCACTGGATGCTGGACATTCGGTGGAAATTCACCCCTCCACTTT

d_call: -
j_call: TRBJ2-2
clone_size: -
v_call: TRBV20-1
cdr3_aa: CSASAANTGELFF
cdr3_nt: TGCAGTGCTAGTGCAGCGAACACCGGGGAGCTGTTTTTT

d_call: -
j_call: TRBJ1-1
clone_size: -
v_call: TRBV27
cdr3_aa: CASSLAQANTEAFF
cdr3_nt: TGTGCCAGCAGCCTGGCACAGGCGAACACTGAAGCTTTCTTT

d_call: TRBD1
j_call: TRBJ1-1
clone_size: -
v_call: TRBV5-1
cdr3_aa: CASSSRTGLNTEAFF
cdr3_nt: TGCGCCAGCAGCTCCAGGACAGGGCTGAACACTGAAGCTTTCTTT